These T cell receptor beta chains were read from a single sample in a study of T cell responses to AZD1222 COVID-19 vaccine. Using immunoSEQ multiplex PCR, the repertoire was profiled, and TCRdb retains in-frame clones only, with some absent. The sample records fewer than 200,000 clones, almost 90% being singletons. Here the sequenced sample was peripheral blood, taken 28 days after the second AZD1222 dose. The origin of the receptors is an adult who received the AZD1222 COVID-19 vaccine. Both conserved end residues are part of each CDR3. The order of the fields is D gene, J gene, V gene, clone size, CDR3 protein, CDR3 DNA. The D gene is left open where the match is weak. The size field is filled for only some rows; it gives once, few, many or a size class.

NA TRBJ1-1 TRBV28 NA CASRRTNTEAFF TGTGCCAGCAGACGGACGAACACTGAAGCTTTCTTT
NA TRBJ2-5 TRBV5-5 NA CASSSARPGTPEETQYF TGTGCCAGCAGCTCCGCCCGACCCGGGACACCTGAAGAGACCCAGTACTTC
NA TRBJ1-6 TRBV6-5 NA CASSLIPGTGNSPLHF TGTGCCAGCAGTTTAATCCCCGGAACAGGGAATTCACCCCTCCACTTT
NA TRBJ1-1 TRBV4-1 once CASSQVGSALNTEAFF TGCGCCAGCAGCCAAGTAGGGTCAGCTCTGAACACTGAAGCTTTCTTT
NA TRBJ2-3 TRBV10-3 NA CATRNWAAIRTSTDTQYF TGTGCCACACGTAACTGGGCAGCTATAAGGACTAGCACAGATACGCAGTATTTT
NA TRBJ1-5 TRBV18 NA CASSTAGEQPQHF TGTGCCAGCTCAACGGCAGGGGAACAGCCCCAGCATTTT
NA TRBJ1-3 TRBV3-1/TRBV3-2 NA CASSQGQNSGNTIYF TGTGCCAGCAGCCAAGGACAGAACTCTGGAAACACCATATATTTT
NA TRBJ2-7 TRBV30 NA CAWSVPGGYEQYF TGTGCCTGGAGTGTACCAGGCGGCTACGAGCAGTACTTC
NA TRBJ1-4 TRBV3-1/TRBV3-2 NA CASSPGGQINEKLFF TGTGCCAGCAGCCCAGGTGGACAGATTAATGAAAAACTGTTTTTT
NA TRBJ2-3 TRBV29-1 NA CSVVPSGGTDTQYF TGCAGCGTTGTGCCCTCGGGGGGCACAGATACGCAGTATTTT
NA TRBJ1-4 TRBV29-1 NA CSVGVGTNEKLFF TGCAGCGTTGGGGTGGGGACTAATGAAAAACTGTTTTTT
NA TRBJ1-2 TRBV7-2 NA CASSLAPTGSYGYTF TGTGCCAGCAGCTTAGCCCCCACGGGGTCCTATGGCTACACCTTC
NA TRBJ2-7 TRBV7-2 NA CASSTVPEAYEQYF TGTGCCAGCAGCACGGTGCCCGAGGCCTACGAGCAGTACTTC
TRBD1 TRBJ1-4 TRBV7-9 NA CASSSTGGRLIEEKLFF TGTGCCAGCAGCTCGACAGGGGGCCGCCTCATTGAGGAAAAACTGTTTTTT
NA TRBJ2-7 TRBV6-6 NA CASSYGVAYEQYF TGTGCCAGCAGTTATGGGGTGGCCTACGAGCAGTACTTC
NA TRBJ1-1 TRBV3-1/TRBV3-2 NA CASSQVGMNTEAFF TGTGCCAGCAGCCAAGTCGGGATGAACACTGAAGCTTTCTTT
NA TRBJ2-1 TRBV11-3 NA CASQQTGFNEQFF TGTGCCAGCCAACAGACGGGGTTCAATGAGCAGTTCTTC
NA TRBJ2-3 TRBV5-5 once CASSMDGTTDTQYF TGTGCCAGCAGCATGGACGGAACGACAGATACGCAGTATTTT
NA TRBJ2-2 TRBV7-8 NA CASSLPSGRLTGELFF TGTGCCAGCAGCTTACCCTCCGGACGGCTTACCGGGGAGCTGTTTTTT
TRBD1 TRBJ1-2 TRBV9 NA CASSVGQGYGYTF TGTGCCAGCAGCGTAGGACAGGGGTATGGCTACACCTTC
NA TRBJ2-4 TRBV4-2 few CASSPGRGDGQLAKNIQYF TGTGCCAGCAGCCCCGGAAGGGGGGATGGTCAACTAGCCAAAAACATTCAGTACTTC
TRBD2 TRBJ2-1 TRBV11-3 NA CASSPMSSGVSNEQFF TGTGCCAGCAGCCCGATGTCTAGCGGGGTATCCAATGAGCAGTTCTTC
TRBD1 TRBJ2-1 TRBV27 once CASIPGQGSVFSWDEQFF TGTGCCAGCATCCCGGGACAGGGGTCCGTTTTTAGTTGGGATGAGCAGTTCTTC
NA TRBJ1-6 TRBV7-8 NA CASSVTQGNSPLHF TGTGCCAGCAGCGTGACGCAGGGAAATTCACCCCTCCACTTT
NA TRBJ1-2 TRBV12-3/TRBV12-4 NA CASSLVDYGYTF TGTGCCAGCAGTTTAGTTGACTATGGCTACACCTTC
TRBD1 TRBJ1-6 TRBV28 NA CASSFAQGGVSPLHF TGTGCCAGCAGTTTTGCACAGGGGGGGGTTTCACCCCTCCACTTT
NA TRBJ1-2 TRBV6-5 NA CASRDSIGGYTF TGTGCCAGCAGGGACAGTATCGGTGGCTACACCTTC
NA TRBJ2-1 TRBV3-1/TRBV3-2 NA CASSQFRSGGEQFF TGTGCCAGCAGCCAATTTCGGTCGGGTGGTGAGCAGTTCTTC
TRBD2 TRBJ2-3 TRBV9 once CASSPRLAGGPEDTQYF TGTGCCAGCAGCCCTCGACTAGCGGGGGGGCCCGAAGATACGCAGTATTTT
NA TRBJ1-5 TRBV15 NA CATSRGFYQPQHF TGTGCCACCAGCAGAGGGTTTTATCAGCCCCAGCATTTT
TRBD2 TRBJ2-3 TRBV6-5 NA CASSWGGSTDTQYF TGTGCCAGCAGTTGGGGGGGTAGCACAGATACGCAGTATTTT
TRBD2 TRBJ2-4 TRBV5-4 NA CASSLAGGLSNIQYF TGTGCCAGCAGCCTAGCGGGGGGGTTATCGAACATTCAGTACTTC
TRBD1 TRBJ2-5 TRBV5-8 NA CASSLGAGTGSQETQYF TGTGCCAGCAGCTTGGGGGCGGGGACAGGGAGTCAAGAGACCCAGTACTTC
TRBD2 TRBJ2-1 TRBV3-1/TRBV3-2 NA CASSQASLAGAGEQFF TGTGCCAGCAGCCAAGCCTCACTAGCGGGGGCGGGTGAGCAGTTCTTC
NA TRBJ1-5 TRBV19 NA CASSMGTYGRQPQHF TGTGCCAGTAGTATGGGGACCTATGGACGTCAGCCCCAGCATTTT
NA TRBJ1-2 TRBV30 NA CAWNGGLNYGYTF TGTGCCTGGAACGGGGGGCTGAACTATGGCTACACCTTC
TRBD1 TRBJ2-1 TRBV12-5 NA CASGFWGQGYNEQFF TGTGCTAGTGGTTTTTGGGGACAGGGGTACAATGAGCAGTTCTTC
NA TRBJ2-1 TRBV27 NA CASSPPPPYNEQFF TGTGCCAGCAGTCCCCCCCCACCGTACAATGAGCAGTTCTTC
NA TRBJ1-1 TRBV7-9 NA CASYIDVNTEAFF TGTGCCAGCTATATTGACGTGAACACTGAAGCTTTCTTT
NA TRBJ1-1 TRBV19 once CASSMTRGNTEAFF TGTGCCAGTAGTATGACTCGAGGGAACACTGAAGCTTTCTTT
NA TRBJ1-1 TRBV19 NA CASSIGRTNTEAFF TGTGCCAGTAGTATCGGACGGACGAACACTGAAGCTTTCTTT
TRBD1 TRBJ1-2 TRBV18 NA CASSGQGAVGGGYTF TGTGCCAGCTCGGGACAGGGGGCAGTAGGTGGTGGCTACACCTTC
NA TRBJ1-6 TRBV28 NA CASSPAVGNSPLHF TGTGCCAGCAGTCCGGCGGTGGGCAATTCACCCCTCCACTTT